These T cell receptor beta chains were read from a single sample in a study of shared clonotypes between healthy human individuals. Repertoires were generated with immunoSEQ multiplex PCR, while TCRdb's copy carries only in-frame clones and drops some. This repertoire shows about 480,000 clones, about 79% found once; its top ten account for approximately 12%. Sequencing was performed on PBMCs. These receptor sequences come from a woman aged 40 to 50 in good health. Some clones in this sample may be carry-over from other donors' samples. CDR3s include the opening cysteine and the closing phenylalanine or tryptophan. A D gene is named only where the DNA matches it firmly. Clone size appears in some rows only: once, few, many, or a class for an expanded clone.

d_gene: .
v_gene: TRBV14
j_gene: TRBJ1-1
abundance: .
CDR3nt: TGTGCCAGCAGCCAGTGGGGTGGCACTGAAGCTTTCTTT
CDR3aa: CASSQWGGTEAFF

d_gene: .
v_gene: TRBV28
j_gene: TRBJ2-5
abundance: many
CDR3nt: TGTGCCAGCAAGAGGAGGCCAGGGCAAGAGACCCAGTACTTC
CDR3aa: CASKRRPGQETQYF

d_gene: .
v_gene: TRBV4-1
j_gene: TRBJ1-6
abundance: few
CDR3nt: TGCGCCAGCAGCCGCGAGCCCGGGGAGAATAATTCACCCCTCCACTTT
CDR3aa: CASSREPGENNSPLHF

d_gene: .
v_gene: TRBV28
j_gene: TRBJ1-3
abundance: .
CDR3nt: TGTGCCAGCAGTTCTCCCGGTGCTGGAAACACCATATATTTT
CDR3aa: CASSSPGAGNTIYF

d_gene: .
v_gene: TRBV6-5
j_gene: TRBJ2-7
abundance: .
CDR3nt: TGTGCCAGCAGCACGAGGGTTGGGGAGCAGTACTTC
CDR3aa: CASSTRVGEQYF

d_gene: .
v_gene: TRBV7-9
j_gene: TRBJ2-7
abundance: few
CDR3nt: TGTGCCAGCAGCCGAAACTACGAGCAGTACTTC
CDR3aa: CASSRNYEQYF

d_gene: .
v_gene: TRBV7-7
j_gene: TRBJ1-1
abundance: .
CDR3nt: TGTGCTAGCAGCAACCCCGGGGGCAGGGCTTTCTTT
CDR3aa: CASSNPGGRAFF

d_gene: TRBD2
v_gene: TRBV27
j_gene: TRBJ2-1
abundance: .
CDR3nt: TGTGCCAGCAGCCCCAAGCCGGGAGGGACCGATGAGCAGTTCTTC
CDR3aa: CASSPKPGGTDEQFF

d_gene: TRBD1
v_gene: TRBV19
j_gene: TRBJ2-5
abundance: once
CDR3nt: TGTGCCAGTAGTTCAGGACAGGGGGCATCTCTGGTGTACTTC
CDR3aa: CASSSGQGASLVYF

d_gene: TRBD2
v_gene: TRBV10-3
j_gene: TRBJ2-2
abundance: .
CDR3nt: TGTGCCATCAGTGGTCGTGAGGCGGGAGGGAGGACCGGGGAGCTGTTTTTT
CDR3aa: CAISGREAGGRTGELFF

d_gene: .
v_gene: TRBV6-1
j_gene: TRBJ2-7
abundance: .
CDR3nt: TGTGCCAGCAGTGAGACCCCGGGATCCTACGAGCAGTACTTC
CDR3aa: CASSETPGSYEQYF

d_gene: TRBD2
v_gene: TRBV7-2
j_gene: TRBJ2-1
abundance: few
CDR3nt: TGTGCCAGCAGCGTTACTAGCGCGGGGTCGGGTGAGCAGTTCTTC
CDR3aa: CASSVTSAGSGEQFF

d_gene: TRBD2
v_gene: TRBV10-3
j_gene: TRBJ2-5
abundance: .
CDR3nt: TGTGCCATCAGTGACTACGGGACTAGCGGGACAGAGACCCAGTACTTC
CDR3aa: CAISDYGTSGTETQYF

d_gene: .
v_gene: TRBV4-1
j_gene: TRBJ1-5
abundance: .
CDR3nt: TGCGCCAGCAGCCCACGTATTTTTCTCCGTCAGCCCCAGCATTTT
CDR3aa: CASSPRIFLRQPQHF

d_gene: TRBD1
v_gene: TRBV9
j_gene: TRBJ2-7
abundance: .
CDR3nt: TGTGCCAGCAGCGTAGGACAGGGGGTCTACGAGCAGTACTTC
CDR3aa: CASSVGQGVYEQYF

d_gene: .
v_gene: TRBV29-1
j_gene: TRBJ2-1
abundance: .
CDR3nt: TGCAGCGTTGCCGCGGGACCTAATGAGCAGTTCTTC
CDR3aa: CSVAAGPNEQFF

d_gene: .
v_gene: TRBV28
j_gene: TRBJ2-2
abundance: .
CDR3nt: TGTGCCAGCAGTCCGGGGGACCGTGGCCCCGGGGAGCTGTTTTTT
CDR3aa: CASSPGDRGPGELFF

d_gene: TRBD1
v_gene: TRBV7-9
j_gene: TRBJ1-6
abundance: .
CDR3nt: TGTGCCAGCAGCTCCCCGCCGGGACAGGGATCAAATTCACCCCTCCACTTT
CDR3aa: CASSSPPGQGSNSPLHF

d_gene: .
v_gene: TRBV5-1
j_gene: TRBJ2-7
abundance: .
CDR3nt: TGCGCCAGCAGCTTGGAGGCTAGCGCCGAGCAGTACTTC
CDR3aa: CASSLEASAEQYF

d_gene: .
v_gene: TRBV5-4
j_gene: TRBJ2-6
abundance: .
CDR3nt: TGTGCCAGCAGCCCTGGTATGAGAGGGGCCAACGTCCTGACTTTC
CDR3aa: CASSPGMRGANVLTF

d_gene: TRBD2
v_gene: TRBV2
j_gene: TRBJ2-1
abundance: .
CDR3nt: TGTGCCAGCAGTTTAGCGGGATCGCTCTACAATGAGCAGTTCTTC
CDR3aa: CASSLAGSLYNEQFF

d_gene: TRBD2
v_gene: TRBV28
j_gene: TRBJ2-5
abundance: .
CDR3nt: TGTGCCAGCAGTTTTAGGCCTAGCGGGAGGGCCCATGAGACCCAGTACTTC
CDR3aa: CASSFRPSGRAHETQYF

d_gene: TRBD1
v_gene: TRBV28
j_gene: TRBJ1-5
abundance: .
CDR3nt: TGTGCCAGCAGTCCCCCCACAGGGGTGAATCAGCCCCAGCATTTT
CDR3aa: CASSPPTGVNQPQHF

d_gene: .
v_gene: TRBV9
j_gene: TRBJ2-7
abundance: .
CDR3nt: TGTGCCAGCAGCGTAGGAGGGGGATCAGACTACGAGCAGTACTTC
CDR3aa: CASSVGGGSDYEQYF

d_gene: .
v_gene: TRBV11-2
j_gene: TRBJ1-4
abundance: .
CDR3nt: TGTGCCAGCAGGGACGCAGGGAGGGGACTGTTTTTT
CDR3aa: CASRDAGRGLFF

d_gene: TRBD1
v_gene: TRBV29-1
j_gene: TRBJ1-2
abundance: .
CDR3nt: TGCAGCGTGACAGGGGGCGTCAACTATGGCTACACCTTC
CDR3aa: CSVTGGVNYGYTF

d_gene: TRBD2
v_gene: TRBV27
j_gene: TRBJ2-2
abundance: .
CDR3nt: TGTGCCAGCCGTGAAATAGCGGGAGGGAACACCGGGGAGCTGTTTTTT
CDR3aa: CASREIAGGNTGELFF

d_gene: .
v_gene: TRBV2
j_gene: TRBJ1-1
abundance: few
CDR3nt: TGTGCCAGCAGTCCAGGATGGGGGGAAGCTTTCTTT
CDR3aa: CASSPGWGEAFF

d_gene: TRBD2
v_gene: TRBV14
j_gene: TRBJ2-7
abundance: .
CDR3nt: TGTGCCAGCAGCCAAAGAGGGCTAGCGGGAGGACTCAACTACGAGCAGTACTTC
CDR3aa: CASSQRGLAGGLNYEQYF

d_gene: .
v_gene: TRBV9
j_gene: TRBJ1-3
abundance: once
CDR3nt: TGTGCCAGCAGCACTAGGGGCTCCGGAGTGGGGGACACCATATATTTT
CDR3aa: CASSTRGSGVGDTIYF

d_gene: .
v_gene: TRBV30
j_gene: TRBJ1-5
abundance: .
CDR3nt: TGTGCCTGGAGTCCCCGGACAGTAAGCAATCAGCCCCAGCATTTT
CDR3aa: CAWSPRTVSNQPQHF

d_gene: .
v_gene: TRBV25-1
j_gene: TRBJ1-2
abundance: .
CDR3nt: TGTGCCAGCAGTGAACAGGGGCACTATGGCTACACCTTC
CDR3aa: CASSEQGHYGYTF

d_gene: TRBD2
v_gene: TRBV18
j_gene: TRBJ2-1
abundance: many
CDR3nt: TGTGCCAGCTCACCGCTAGCGGGAGATGAGCAGTTCTTC
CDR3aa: CASSPLAGDEQFF

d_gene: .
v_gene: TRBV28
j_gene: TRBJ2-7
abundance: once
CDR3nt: TGTGCCAGCAGTTTAATGCGGGGACCTTCCACCTACGAGCAGTACTTC
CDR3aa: CASSLMRGPSTYEQYF

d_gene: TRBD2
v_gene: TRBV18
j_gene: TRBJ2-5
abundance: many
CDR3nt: TGTGCCAGCTCACCACCCACTAGCGGCCGAGGGACCCAGTACTTC
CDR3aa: CASSPPTSGRGTQYF

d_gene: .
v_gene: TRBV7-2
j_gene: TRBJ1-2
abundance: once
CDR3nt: TGTGCCAGCAGCTTAGATTACAGGGCGGATGGCTACACCTTC
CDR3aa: CASSLDYRADGYTF

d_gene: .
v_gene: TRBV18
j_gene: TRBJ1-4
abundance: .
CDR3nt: TGTGCCAGCTCAGCGATGGGCGATACGAATGAAAAACTGTTTTTT
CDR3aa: CASSAMGDTNEKLFF

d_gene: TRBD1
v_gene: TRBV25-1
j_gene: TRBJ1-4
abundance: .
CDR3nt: TGTGCCAGCATGAGGACAGGGGGCGCAACTAATGAAAAACTGTTTTTT
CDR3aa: CASMRTGGATNEKLFF

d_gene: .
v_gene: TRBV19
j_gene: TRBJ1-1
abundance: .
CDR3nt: TGTGCCAGTAGTATCCCAGGGATGAGCACTGAAGCTTTCTTT
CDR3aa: CASSIPGMSTEAFF

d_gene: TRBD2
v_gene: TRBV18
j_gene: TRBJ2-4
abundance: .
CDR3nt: TGTGCCAGCTCACCCGCAAGCGGGAGAAACATTCAGTACTTC
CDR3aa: CASSPASGRNIQYF

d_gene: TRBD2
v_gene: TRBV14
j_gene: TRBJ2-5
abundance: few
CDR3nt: TGTGCCAGCAGCCAAGCACGACTAGCGGAAGAGACCCAGTACTTC
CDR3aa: CASSQARLAEETQYF

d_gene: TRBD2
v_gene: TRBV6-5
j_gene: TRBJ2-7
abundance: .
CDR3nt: TGTGCCAGCAGTTATTCAGCGCTAGCGGGGACCTACGAGCAGTACTTC
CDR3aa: CASSYSALAGTYEQYF